These 7 T cell receptor beta chains originate from one sample sequenced in a study of blood T cell repertoires in COVID-19. Method: immunoSEQ multiplex PCR; TCRdb's copy keeps in-frame clones and lacks some. The data hold 110,000 or so clones, with 85% to 90% observed a single time. The sequencing sample was made of peripheral blood. These receptors were collected from a woman between 55 and 75 years old with COVID-19, enrolled during active disease.

This clone was seen just once. The V and J genes are TRBV30 and TRBJ2-1; TRBD2 aligns across 8 bases. Trimming cost V 7 bases and J 5 bases; bases outside gene matches: 13. CDR1 and CDR2 (germline): GTSNPN, SVGIG (reference sequence). The CDR3 spans 15 residues. CDR3 residues: CALVSGVSPDNEQFF. CDR3 in DNA: TGTGCCTTGGTTAGCGGGGTGAGCCCTGACAATGAGCAGTTCTTC.

The rearrangement links TRBV11-1 to TRBJ1-5; D gene ambiguous. The CDR3 spans 13 residues. V was trimmed by 3 bases and J by 4 bases, leaving 7 bases between them. Germline V gene lookup returns CDR1 SGHAT and CDR2 FQDESV (reference sequence). The CDR3 loop reads CASSFGGNQPQHF. The CDR3, as DNA: TGTGCCAGCAGCTTCGGAGGAAATCAGCCCCAGCATTTT.

This clone occurred a few times. The CDR3 region is CASSSRRDSNYGYTF. Written as DNA, the CDR3 is TGTGCCAGCAGCTCAAGACGGGACAGTAACTATGGCTACACCTTC. The chain has TRBV7-6 and TRBJ1-2; 7 positions agree with TRBD1. Per germline, CDR1 SGHVS and CDR2 FNYEAQ. CDR3 length: 15 amino acids. Germline trimming cut 4 bases from V and 1 base from J; bases unmatched to any gene: 6.

The rearrangement uses TRBV5-1 and TRBJ1-6; D perhaps matches TRBD1 (6 bases). CDR1 and CDR2 from the germline V gene are SGHRS and YFSETQ. V was cut by 4 bases and J by 8 bases, with 16 bases left in between. CDR3 size: 15 residues. This CDR3 reads CASSRRLGGDSPLHF. The CDR3 DNA reads as TGCGCCAGCAGCCGTCGCTTAGGGGGTGATTCACCCCTCCACTTT.

This sequence joins TRBV19 and TRBJ1-5, with D uncertain. CDR1 is LNHDA, CDR2 SQIVND, per germline (reference sequence). The CDR3 sequence is 15 residues long. V lost 3 bases and J lost 3, with 12 bases in between. The CDR3 nucleotides read TGTGCCAGTAGTATTAGCGCGGGATTCAATCAGCCCCAGCATTTT. Translation gives CASSISAGFNQPQHF. Drawing the rest from reference TRBV19 and TRBJ1-5, the complete variable domain is DGGITQSPKYLFRKEGQNVTLSCEQNLNHDAMYWYRQDPGQGLRLIYYSQIVNDFQKGDIAEGYSVSREKKESFPLTVTSAQKNPTAFYLCASSISAGFNQPQHFGDGTRLSIL.

The chain links TRBV20-1 to TRBJ2-3; TRBD2 matches at 9 bases. Trimming took 3 bases from V and 1 from J; bases not matched to a gene: 2. The CDR3 consists of 14 residues. Germline values: CDR1 DFQATT, CDR2 SNEGSKA (reference sequence). This chain's CDR3 is CSASERGGTDTQYF. As DNA, the CDR3 is TGCAGTGCTAGTGAGCGGGGGGGCACAGATACGCAGTATTTT.

This clone was recorded a few times. The V gene is TRBV30, the J gene TRBJ1-1, with D maybe TRBD1 (6 bases). CDR3 size: 13 residues. V was clipped by 2 bases and J by 3 bases, with 10 bases between them. CDR1 and CDR2 from the germline V gene are GTSNPN and SVGIG (reference sequence). The CDR3 loop is CAWSWGRDTEAFF. The CDR3, as DNA: TGTGCCTGGAGTTGGGGGCGCGACACTGAAGCTTTCTTT.